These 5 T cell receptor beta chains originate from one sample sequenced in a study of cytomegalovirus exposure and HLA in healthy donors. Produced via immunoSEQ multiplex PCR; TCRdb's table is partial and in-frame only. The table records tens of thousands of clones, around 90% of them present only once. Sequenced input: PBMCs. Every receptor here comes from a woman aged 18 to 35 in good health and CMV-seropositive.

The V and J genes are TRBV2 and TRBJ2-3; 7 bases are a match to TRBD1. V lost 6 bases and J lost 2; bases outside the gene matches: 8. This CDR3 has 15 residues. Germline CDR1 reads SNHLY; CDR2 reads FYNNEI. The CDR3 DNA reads TGTGCCAGCAGCGTCCGGGACAGTCCCACAGATACGCAGTATTTT. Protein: CASSVRDSPTDTQYF.

The CDR3 DNA is TGTGCCAGCACCGACGGCAGGGACACCGGGGAGCTGTTTTTT. Its protein product is CASTDGRDTGELFF. This chain joins TRBV6-6 and TRBJ2-2; D is perhaps TRBD1 (5 bases). Trimming removed 7 bases at V and 3 bases at J, with 12 bases between. The CDR3 runs to 14 residues. CDR1 and CDR2 from the germline V gene are MNHNY and SVGAGI (reference sequence).

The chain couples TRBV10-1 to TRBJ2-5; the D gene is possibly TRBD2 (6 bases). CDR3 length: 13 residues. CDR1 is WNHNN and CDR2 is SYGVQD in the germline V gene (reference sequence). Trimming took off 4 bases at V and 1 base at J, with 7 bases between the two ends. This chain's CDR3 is CASSGTIQETQYF. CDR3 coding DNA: TGCGCCAGCAGTGGGACTATCCAAGAGACCCAGTACTTC.

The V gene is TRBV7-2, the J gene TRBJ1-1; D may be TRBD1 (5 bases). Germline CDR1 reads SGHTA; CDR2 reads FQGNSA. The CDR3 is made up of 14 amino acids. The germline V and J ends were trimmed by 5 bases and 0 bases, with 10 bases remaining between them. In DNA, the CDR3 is TGTGCCAGCAGCCTGGGCAGGGTGAACACTGAAGCTTTCTTT. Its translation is CASSLGRVNTEAFF.

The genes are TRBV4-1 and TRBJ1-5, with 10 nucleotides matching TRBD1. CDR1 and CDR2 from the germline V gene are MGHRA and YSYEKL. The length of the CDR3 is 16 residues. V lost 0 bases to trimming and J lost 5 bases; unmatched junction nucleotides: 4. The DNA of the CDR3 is TGCGCCAGCAGCCAAGATAGGGACAGGGGCGATCAGCCCCAGCATTTT. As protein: CASSQDRDRGDQPQHF.